This TCR beta chain was found in a study of T-cell memory formation after mild COVID-19. The study, taken as a whole, reports: The study found balanced CD4/CD8 in clones contracting day 15 to 85 and a CD4+ lean in later expanders. Pre-infection memory held some responding clones, suggesting pre-existing cross-reactive T cells responded.

cDNA libraries for TCR alpha and TCR beta, carrying sample barcodes and UMIs, came from 5'RACE with constant-segment primers. TCRdb reanalysed the 5' RACE reads using MiXCR and keeps one entry per CDR3 protein. The sample consists of roughly 510,000 distinct CDR3 sequences, 15% to 20% of them appearing once. About this clonotype: Its antigen is currently unknown.

The J segment lost 8 bases and the V segment lost 6 bases, leaving 25 bases of the junction unmatched. This CDR3 is 19 amino acids long. V gene TRBV12-3 or TRBV12-4 combines with J gene TRBJ2-4; TRBD1 aligns across 7 bases. The source material was PBMCs or a T cell subset sorted from them (not recorded which). This clonotype was obtained from an adult woman who had mild COVID-19 (a few samples of this study predate the infection). Cell type and time point are not known. CDR3 sequence: CASSSFSTDGGQLGDIQYF. The CDR3 DNA reads TGTGCCAGCAGCTCTTTTTCGACCGATGGGGGACAGCTCGGAGACATTCAGTACTTC.